One and the same sample provided the 7 T cell receptor beta chains below, sequenced in a study of PD-L1 blockade in urothelial cancer. The time point here: pretreatment peripheral blood. Assay used: immunoSEQ multiplex PCR; TCRdb lists only in-frame clones, some missing. Among about 130,000 clones, around 85% were seen once, and the ten largest hold under 3.5%. Sequenced material: PBMCs, taken around atezolizumab (anti-PD-L1) treatment. The receptors were sampled from a man aged 45-60 years with urothelial cancer.

The sample holds a few counts of this clone. V usage is TRBV7-2 and J usage is TRBJ2-1, with TRBD2 matching over 15 bases. The germline CDR1 and CDR2 sequences are SGHTA and FQGNSA. The CDR3 is made up of 15 amino acids. With 5 bases clipped from V and 6 bases from J, the junction kept 2 bases outside the gene matches. CDR3 in DNA: TGTGCCAGCAGCGCGGGACTAGCGGGGGGCAATGAGCAGTTCTTC. Translated, it gives CASSAGLAGGNEQFF.

The CDR3 coding sequence is TGTGCCAGCAGCTTAATGAGGCCCCGCTCCTACAATGAGCAGTTCTTC. It yields the protein CASSLMRPRSYNEQFF. This rearrangement joins TRBV7-2 to TRBJ2-1; D not resolved. The germline CDR1 and CDR2 sequences are SGHTA and FQGNSA. This CDR3 is 16 amino acids long. Trimming pared 2 bases from V and 0 bases from J, leaving 11 bases between.

This clone occurred a few times. The CDR3 loop is CAWSRGGPNQPQHF. As DNA, the CDR3 is TGTGCCTGGAGTAGAGGGGGACCTAATCAGCCCCAGCATTTT. The chain links TRBV30 to TRBJ1-5; weak D call: TRBD1 (6 bases). The V gene's germline CDR1 is GTSNPN and CDR2 SVGIG (reference sequence). V was trimmed by 2 bases and J by 4 bases, leaving 12 bases between them. The CDR3 has 14 amino acids.

The J gene is TRBJ2-7, the V gene TRBV5-1, with D possibly TRBD1 on 6 matching bases. Trimming removed 4 bases from V and 3 bases from J, with 20 bases in between. Germline values: CDR1 SGHRS, CDR2 YFSETQ. This CDR3 region has 16 residues. This CDR3 reads CASSRLGGFISYEQYF. The DNA of the CDR3 is TGCGCCAGCAGCCGCCTAGGGGGTTTCATCAGCTACGAGCAGTACTTC.

V is TRBV23-1 and J is TRBJ2-7; 9 bases align to TRBD2. Being an ORF, TRBV23-1 has a function that is uncertain. Trimming at V came to 3 bases and at J to 4 bases, leaving 7 bases not matched to a gene. The CDR3 runs 15 residues. CDR3 DNA: TGCGCCAGCAGTCACTTGACTAGCGGAGTTTACGAGCAGTACTTC. This gives the protein CASSHLTSGVYEQYF.

The chain has TRBV2 and TRBJ1-2; tentatively, D is TRBD1 (5 bases). The germline V gene has CDR1 SNHLY and CDR2 FYNNEI. The CDR3 loop spans 15 amino acids. Between the trimmed V and J ends, which lost 6 bases and 3 bases, there was a span of 17 bases. The CDR3, as DNA: TGTGCCAGCAGGCGGAGCAGGGATTATGACTATGGCTACACCTTC. It is translated as CASRRSRDYDYGYTF.

The rearrangement links TRBV28 to TRBJ2-2; 14 nucleotides align to TRBD2. This CDR3 has 18 amino acids. V was pared by 7 bases and J by 4 bases, with 11 bases of the junction left unmatched. Germline-derived CDR1 and CDR2 are MDHEN and SYDVKM. CDR3 DNA sequence: TGTGCCAGCACCCGAGGGACTAGCGGGAGCTTTGGCACCGGGGAGCTGTTTTTT. Translating gives CASTRGTSGSFGTGELFF.